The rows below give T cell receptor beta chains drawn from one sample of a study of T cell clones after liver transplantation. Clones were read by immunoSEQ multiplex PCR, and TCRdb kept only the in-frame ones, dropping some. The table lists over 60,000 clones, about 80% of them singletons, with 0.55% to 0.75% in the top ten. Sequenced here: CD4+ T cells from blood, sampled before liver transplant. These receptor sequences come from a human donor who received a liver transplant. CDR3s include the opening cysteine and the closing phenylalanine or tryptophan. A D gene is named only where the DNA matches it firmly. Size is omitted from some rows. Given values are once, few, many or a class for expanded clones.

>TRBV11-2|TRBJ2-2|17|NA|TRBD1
CASSKSTGQGAAGELFF
TGTGCCAGCAGCAAGTCGACTGGACAGGGGGCAGCCGGGGAGCTGTTTTTT
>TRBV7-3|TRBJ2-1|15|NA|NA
CASSLLGLEVDEQFF
TGTGCCAGCAGCTTACTGGGCTTGGAGGTGGATGAGCAGTTCTTC
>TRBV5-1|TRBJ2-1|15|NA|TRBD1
CASSLETGAYNEQFF
TGCGCCAGCAGCTTGGAGACAGGGGCCTACAATGAGCAGTTCTTC
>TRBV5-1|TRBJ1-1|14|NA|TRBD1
CASSLGQGGTEAFF
TGCGCCAGCAGCTTGGGACAGGGTGGGACTGAAGCTTTCTTT
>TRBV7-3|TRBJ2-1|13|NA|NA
CASSLGRDNEQFF
TGTGCCAGCAGCTTAGGGCGAGACAATGAGCAGTTCTTC
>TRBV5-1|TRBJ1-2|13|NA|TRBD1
CASSWGTGDGYTF
TGCGCCAGCTCCTGGGGAACAGGGGACGGCTACACCTTC
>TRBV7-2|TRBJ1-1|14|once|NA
CASSLVGGDTEAFF
TGTGCCAGCAGCTTAGTCGGGGGGGACACTGAAGCTTTCTTT
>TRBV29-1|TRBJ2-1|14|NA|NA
CSVEGGGSLPEQFF
TGCAGCGTTGAGGGTGGGGGGAGTCTCCCTGAGCAGTTCTTC
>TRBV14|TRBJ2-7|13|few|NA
CASSRWQAYEQYF
TGTGCCAGCAGCCGTTGGCAGGCCTACGAGCAGTACTTC
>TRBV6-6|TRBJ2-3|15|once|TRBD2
CASSYSWTRADTQYF
TGTGCCAGCAGTTACTCCTGGACTAGGGCAGATACGCAGTATTTT
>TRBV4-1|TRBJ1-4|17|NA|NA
CASSQPGLAAGNEKLFF
TGCGCCAGCAGCCAACCCGGGTTGGCAGCCGGGAATGAAAAACTGTTTTTT
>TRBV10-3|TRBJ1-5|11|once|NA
CAISEGSAQHF
TGTGCCATCAGTGAAGGGTCGGCCCAGCATTTT
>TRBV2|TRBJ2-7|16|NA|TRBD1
CASSADRTGHPYEQYF
TGTGCCAGCAGTGCCGATAGGACAGGGCATCCCTACGAGCAGTACTTC
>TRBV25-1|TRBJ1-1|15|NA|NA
CASSDNPGLNTEAFF
TGTGCCAGCAGTGACAACCCGGGATTGAACACTGAAGCTTTCTTT
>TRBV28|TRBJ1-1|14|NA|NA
CASSSQGLGTEAFF
TGTGCCAGCAGCTCACAGGGCTTGGGGACTGAAGCTTTCTTT
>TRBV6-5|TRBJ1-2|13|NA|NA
CASRSTANYGYTF
TGTGCCAGCAGATCGACAGCAAACTATGGCTACACCTTC
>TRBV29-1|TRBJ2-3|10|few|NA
CSVTGHTQYF
TGCAGCGTTACGGGCCATACGCAGTATTTT
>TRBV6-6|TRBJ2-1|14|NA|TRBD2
CASSSRTSGNEQFF
TGTGCCAGCAGTTCCCGGACTAGCGGCAATGAGCAGTTCTTC
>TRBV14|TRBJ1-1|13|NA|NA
CASSQVGGSEAFF
TGTGCCAGCAGCCAAGTTGGCGGCTCTGAAGCTTTCTTT
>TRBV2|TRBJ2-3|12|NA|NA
CASRLAGDTQYF
TGTGCCAGCAGGCTAGCTGGAGATACGCAGTATTTT